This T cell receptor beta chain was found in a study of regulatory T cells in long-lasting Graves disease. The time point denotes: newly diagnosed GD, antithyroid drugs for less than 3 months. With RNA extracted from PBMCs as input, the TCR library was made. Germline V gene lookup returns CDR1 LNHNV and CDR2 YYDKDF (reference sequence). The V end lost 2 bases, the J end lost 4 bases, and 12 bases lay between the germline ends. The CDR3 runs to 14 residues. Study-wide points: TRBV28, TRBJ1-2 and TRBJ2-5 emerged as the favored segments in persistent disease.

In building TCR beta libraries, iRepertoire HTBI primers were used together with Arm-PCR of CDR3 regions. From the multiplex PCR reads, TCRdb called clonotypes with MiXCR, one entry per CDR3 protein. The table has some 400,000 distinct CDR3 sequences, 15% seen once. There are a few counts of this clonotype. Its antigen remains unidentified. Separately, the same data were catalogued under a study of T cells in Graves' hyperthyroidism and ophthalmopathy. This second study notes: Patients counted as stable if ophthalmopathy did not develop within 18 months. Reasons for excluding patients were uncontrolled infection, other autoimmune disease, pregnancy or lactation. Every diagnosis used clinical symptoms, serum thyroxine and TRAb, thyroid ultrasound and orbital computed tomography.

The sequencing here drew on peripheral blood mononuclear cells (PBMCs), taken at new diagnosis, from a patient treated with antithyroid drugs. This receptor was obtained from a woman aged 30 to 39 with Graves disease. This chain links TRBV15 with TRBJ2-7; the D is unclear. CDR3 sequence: CATSRTTVRYEQYF. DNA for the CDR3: TGTGCCACCAGCAGAACTACCGTCCGGTACGAGCAGTACTTC.